This entry concerns a single T cell receptor beta chain. Its recognized antigen is unknown. Qualities for individual bases were not recorded, and no much larger clone is one base off. The library was obtained by 5' RACE. A second PCR of 7 to 11 cycles was run with a J-beta primer mix and a sample-barcoded 5' primer. A template-switch 5' adaptor carrying 12 random nucleotides introduced a unique molecular identifier onto each TCR beta cDNA molecule. At least 2.5 million CDR3-containing paired-end reads were obtained from each sample. First-strand cDNA was synthesized from all RNA with the Mint cDNA synthesis kit, primed by a TRBC-specific oligonucleotide. After uracil-DNA glycosylase treatment, a first 18-cycle PCR used universal primers M1SS and BC2_uni_R on all cDNA. Concerning the study's data processing: Each sample was normalized by randomly selecting 1 million high-quality reads, each carrying a distinct molecular identifier. Instead of being binned into consensus sequences, reads that shared molecular identifiers were thrown out. CDR3 identification, clonotype clustering and error correction used MiTCR with a Q25 quality threshold and the strictest error-elimination algorithm. A nonparametric unseen species model with Euler transformation was used to estimate lower-bound total TCR beta diversity. The public reads were run again by TCRdb, first through fastp at Q25 and then through MiXCR, and only productive beta chains were kept. Rows matching on CDR3 protein sequence are summarized as one entry with the most common DNA and genes. TCRdb's processing, not the authors', yielded these V and J calls. The sample profile shows 1.8 million or so distinct CDR3 sequences; roughly two fifths of them were found once. In total, the top ten clones hold 23% of the sample.

The donors were roughly 39 Caucasian individuals from Russia, aged roughly 6 to 100 years, who were systemically healthy. About 10 milliliters of peripheral blood were collected from each donor into EDTA-treated Vacutainer tubes. PBMCs were isolated by Ficoll-Paque density-gradient centrifugation, with at least 6 million obtained per sample. Trizol reagent was used to extract total RNA from PBMCs, with at least 6 micrograms per sample. Naive CD45RAhigh/CD27high T cell percentages were measured by flow cytometry on a PBMC aliquot from every donor. This entry comes from a study of blood T cells in healthy people across ages (dated by TCRdb to 2015 to 2017). Regarding the study in general: Template switching captured roughly one uniquely barcoded TCR beta cDNA molecule per two T cells in model experiments. To track age-related changes in TCR beta repertoire diversity, the study relied on deep sequencing normalized with unique cDNA molecular identifiers. Two additional independent replicas of 1 million unique cDNA reads from the same blood draw were analyzed for two donors (one aged 18 to 30 and one aged 80 or older). Donors were grouped into four age groups: young (average 16 years), middle-aged (over 35), aged (about 60) and long-lived (approximately 78). Donors of different ages were randomly distributed across sequencing lanes to avoid experimental bias.

Overall study results and their limits: Estimates of total diversity based on one million sequenced T cells were regarded as lower bounds and as underestimates. Observed TCR beta diversity per million T cells fell roughly linearly with age, and a significant reduction was already apparent by age around 40. Observed TCR beta diversity correlated strongly with the percentage of naive T cells measured by flow cytometry. Compared with the aged group, the long-lived group had more naive CD4+ T cells, fewer expanded clones and increased TCR diversity, a pattern suggesting age selection. Bulk unsorted PBMC profiling prevented conclusive comparison of naive and antigen-experienced compartments. Because donor CMV infection status was unknown, age-related changes in expanded clonotypes were potentially confounded.

The CDR3 covers 12 residues, taking in both the cysteine and the phenylalanine. The CDR3 DNA has 36 bases and is translated from base 1. From the germline V gene (reference sequence), CDR1 is SEHNR and CDR2 is FQNEAQ. At the junction V is shortened by 7 bases and J by 8 bases, with 14 bases in between. This TCR was recovered from a human donor in good health. What was sequenced was blood. The chain couples TRBV7-9 to TRBJ1-1; no D gene can be assigned with confidence. The nucleotide sequence is TGTGCCAGCACCACCGGGCCGACAGAAGCTTTCTTT. Its protein is CASTTGPTEAFF. Outside the CDR3, residues come from the reference TRBV7-9 and TRBJ1-1 proteins, so the full variable domain is: DTGVSQNPRHKITKRGQNVTFRCDPISEHNRLYWYRQTLGQGPEFLTYFQNEAQLEKSRLLSDRFSAERPKGSFSTLEIQRTEQGDSAMYLCASTTGPTEAFFGQGTRLTVV.